The 27 T cell receptor beta chains below were found in one sample sequenced in a study of blood T cell repertoires in COVID-19 (dated by TCRdb to about 2020). The library was generated by the immunoSEQ multiplex PCR assay. TCRdb obtained this table from immuneACCESS and retained in-frame rearrangements with V and J assigned. These tables miss some clones; where compared with another copy, unresolved V genes account for less than half of the shortfall, and the remainder is unexplained. Within this sample are 9,500 to 15,000 clones, with 82% of them counted one time only. Of the sample, 20% to 25% is held by the ten largest clones. The sequenced sample was peripheral blood. Receptors were obtained from a human donor in a cohort sampled during active COVID-19.

The chain joins TRBV7-8 to TRBJ1-5; 7 bases agree with TRBD1. CDR1 is SGHVS and CDR2 is FQNEAQ in the germline V gene. The CDR3 covers 15 residues. The ends lost 3 bases at V and 5 bases at J; junction bases unmatched: 7. The CDR3 spells CASSLGQYPYQPQHF. In DNA, the CDR3 is TGTGCCAGCAGCTTGGGACAGTATCCTTATCAGCCCCAGCATTTT. The variable domain in full, completed from reference TRBV7-8 and TRBJ1-5, reads GAGVSQSPRYKVAKRGQDVALRCDPISGHVSLFWYQQALGQGPEFLTYFQNEAQLDKSGLPSDRFFAERPEGSVSTLKIQRTQQEDSAVYLCASSLGQYPYQPQHFGDGTRLSIL.

The chain uses TRBV5-6 and TRBJ1-1; 9 bases line up with TRBD1. Unmatched junction bases numbered 6, after V lost 2 bases and J lost 4 bases. The CDR3 has 15 amino acids. Looked up from germline, CDR1 is SGHDT and CDR2 is YYEEEE. The CDR3 nucleotides read TGTGCCAGCAGCTTACCGGGACAGGGTTTCACTGAAGCTTTCTTT. Amino acid sequence: CASSLPGQGFTEAFF.

The chain couples TRBV11-2 to TRBJ1-1; D gene unclear. The CDR3 length is 13 residues. Trimming took 1 base from V and 5 from J, leaving 8 bases between them. Germline CDR1 reads SGHAT; CDR2 reads FQNNGV. CDR3 amino acids: CASSLGFSTEAFF. CDR3 DNA: TGTGCCAGCAGCTTAGGGTTTAGTACTGAAGCTTTCTTT.

The CDR3: CASSSQGDTEAFF. CDR3 DNA sequence: TGTGCCAGCAGCTCACAGGGGGACACTGAAGCTTTCTTT. The chain links TRBV7-3 to TRBJ1-1; TRBD1 matches 8 bases. J gave up 3 bases and V 4 bases, and 1 base lay outside the gene matches. This CDR3 region has 13 residues. Germline-derived CDR1 and CDR2 are SGHTA and FQGTGA.

The chain joins TRBV4-1 to TRBJ2-7; 10 nucleotides agree with TRBD2. Germline loops: CDR1 MGHRA, CDR2 YSYEKL. This CDR3 is built from 15 residues. With 4 bases clipped from V and 5 bases from J, the junction kept 8 bases outside the gene matches. The CDR3, as DNA: TGCGCCAGCAGCCGCACCGGGACTAGCGCGGACGAGCAGTACTTC. This codes for CASSRTGTSADEQYF.

This clone was detected only a few times. In the same sample, other DNA sequences code for this CDR3. The genes are TRBV5-1 and TRBJ1-6; D unclear. The V and J ends lost 5 bases and 8 bases respectively, with 11 bases between them. Per the germline V gene, CDR1 is SGHRS and CDR2 is YFSETQ. The CDR3 loop spans 13 amino acids. CDR3: CASSLKLDSPLHF. Here the CDR3 DNA reads TGCGCCAGCAGTTTGAAACTAGATTCACCCCTCCACTTT.

The V gene is TRBV10-2, the J gene TRBJ2-7; D might be TRBD1 (6 bases). This CDR3 spans 10 amino acids. Trimming removed 11 bases from V and 10 bases from J, with 15 bases in between. In germline, CDR1 is WSHSY, CDR2 SAAADI. The CDR3 protein is CAGPGTFQYF. The CDR3 DNA follows: TGCGCCGGCCCTGGGACATTCCAGTACTTC.

J is TRBJ2-5 and V is TRBV7-2; possibly TRBD2 for D (7 bases). The CDR3 totals 14 residues. The germline V and J ends were trimmed by 5 bases and 4 bases, with 14 bases remaining between them. CDR1 is SGHTA and CDR2 is FQGNSA in the germline V gene. The CDR3 is CASSPRGAVETQYF. The DNA for the CDR3 is TGTGCCAGCAGCCCACGGGGGGCCGTAGAGACCCAGTACTTC.

The V gene is TRBV2, the J gene TRBJ1-5, with D possibly being TRBD1 (6 bases). CDR3 length equals 15 residues. Trimming took 6 bases from V and 1 from J, leaving 13 bases between them. Germline V gene data show CDR1 as SNHLY and CDR2 as FYNNEI. The CDR3 loop is CASSAQGNSNQPQHF. In nucleotides, the CDR3 is TGTGCCAGCAGCGCACAGGGAAACAGCAATCAGCCCCAGCATTTT.

The CDR3 bases are TGTGCCAGCAGTTTAAAGGCAGGGAGGGGCGAGCAGTACTTC. It specifies CASSLKAGRGEQYF. The V call is TRBV27, the J call TRBJ2-7; TRBD2 agrees at 7 bases. V shed 2 bases, J shed 6 bases, and the junction held 7 bases outside the gene matches. The CDR3 totals 14 residues. The germline gives CDR1 MNHEY, CDR2 SMNVEV (reference sequence).

The chain combines TRBV5-1 with TRBJ2-3; 9 positions agree with TRBD2. The V and J ends lost 4 bases and 0 bases, in that order; junction bases with no gene match: 9. Germline CDR1 is SGHRS and CDR2 is YFSETQ. The CDR3 is 17 amino acids. CDR3: CASSPSAGGTSTDTQYF. The CDR3, as DNA: TGCGCCAGCAGCCCGTCAGCGGGGGGAACTAGCACAGATACGCAGTATTTT.

The chain has TRBV29-1 and TRBJ2-7; 9 bases line up with TRBD1. V lost 4 bases, J lost 7 bases, and 11 bases stayed unmatched. The CDR3 spans 14 residues. Germline loops: CDR1 SQVTM, CDR2 ANQGSEA. The CDR3 DNA follows: TGCAGCGTTGGTTGGCACAGGGGGCAAGGGGAGCAGTACTTC. Translated, it gives CSVGWHRGQGEQYF.

V gene TRBV19 combines with J gene TRBJ2-2; 8 bases fit TRBD1. This CDR3 has 16 residues. With 5 bases clipped from V and 5 bases from J, the junction kept 10 bases outside the gene matches. Germline CDR1 LNHDA, CDR2 SQIVND (reference sequence). CDR3 DNA sequence: TGTGCCAGTAGTGCCGGGCAGGGGGCTGGGACCGGGGAGCTGTTTTTT. This codes for CASSAGQGAGTGELFF.

This rearrangement joins TRBV4-2 to TRBJ2-1, with TRBD2 identical over 11 bases. V shed 1 base, J shed 6 bases, and the junction held 14 bases outside the gene matches. Germline V gene lookup returns CDR1 LGHNA and CDR2 YNFKEQ. The CDR3 has 19 amino acids. This CDR3 reads CASSQVRLAGITLGNEQFF. In DNA form, the CDR3 reads TGTGCCAGCAGCCAAGTGAGACTAGCGGGGATAACTTTGGGCAATGAGCAGTTCTTC.

This rearrangement joins TRBV19 to TRBJ1-1; D remains ambiguous. With 1 base removed from V and 1 base from J, the gap between germline ends came to 7 bases. The germline V gene encodes CDR1 LNHDA and CDR2 SQIVND (reference sequence). This CDR3 has 14 residues. CDR3 sequence reads: CASSIGGQNTEAFF. CDR3 nucleotides: TGTGCCAGTAGTATAGGCGGGCAGAACACTGAAGCTTTCTTT.

This chain links TRBV2 with TRBJ1-4, with TRBD1 matching 7 bases. The ends lost 6 bases at V and 8 bases at J; junction bases unmatched: 9. This CDR3 has 14 amino acids. CDR1 and CDR2 from the germline V gene are SNHLY and FYNNEI. CDR3 coding DNA: TGTGCCAGCAGAGCCCAATTGGACAGGGAAAAACTGTTTTTT. It yields the protein CASRAQLDREKLFF.

The chain carries TRBV28 and TRBJ2-7; possible D gene TRBD2, 6 bases. The CDR3 totals 13 residues. V was trimmed by 5 bases and J by 6 bases, leaving 14 bases between them. Looked up from germline, CDR1 is MDHEN and CDR2 is SYDVKM. This chain's CDR3 is CASSQPGLLEQYF. DNA for the CDR3: TGTGCCAGCAGTCAGCCGGGACTTCTCGAGCAGTACTTC.

The chain employs TRBV19 and TRBJ1-1; no definite D call. Germline CDR1 LNHDA, CDR2 SQIVND (reference sequence). The V end was cut by 3 bases, the J end by 1 base, with 9 bases between. The CDR3 contains 14 residues. This CDR3 is CASSIEAGNTEAFF. CDR3 DNA sequence: TGTGCCAGTAGTATTGAGGCTGGGAACACTGAAGCTTTCTTT.

This sequence joins TRBV19 and TRBJ1-1; weak D call: TRBD1 (6 bases). Germline CDR1 LNHDA, CDR2 SQIVND (reference sequence). The V end was cut by 8 bases, the J end by 1 base, with 17 bases between. The CDR3 has 15 amino acids. CDR3 region: CASFPSQGRNTEAFF. CDR3 coding DNA: TGTGCCAGTTTTCCTTCTCAGGGGAGGAACACTGAAGCTTTCTTT.

The J gene is TRBJ2-3, the V gene TRBV24-1; the D is unclear. CDR1 KGHDR and CDR2 SFDVKD come from the germline V gene. With 6 bases removed from V and 0 bases from J, the gap between germline ends came to 12 bases. CDR3 size: 15 residues. DNA for the CDR3: TGTGCCACCAGTCGACGGGTTACTAGCACAGATACGCAGTATTTT. Amino acid sequence: CATSRRVTSTDTQYF.

In this sample, this clone is hyperexpanded. This rearrangement joins TRBV4-3 to TRBJ2-1, with D possibly TRBD2 on 6 matching bases. Germline assignment: CDR1 LGHNA and CDR2 YSLEER. Trimming removed 0 bases from V and 8 bases from J, with 14 bases in between. The CDR3 loop spans 15 amino acids. The CDR3 spells CASSQESSGEDEQFF. CDR3 nucleotides: TGCGCCAGCAGCCAAGAGAGTTCGGGGGAGGATGAGCAGTTCTTC.

The genes are TRBV6-6 and TRBJ1-1, with D maybe TRBD1 (5 bases). V was cut by 0 bases and J by 5 bases, with 7 bases left in between. There are 13 residues in the CDR3. Germline CDR1 MNHNY, CDR2 SVGAGI (reference sequence). CDR3 nucleotides: TGTGCCAGCAGTTACTCACCAGGGACTGAAGCTTTCTTT. Translated: CASSYSPGTEAFF.

This chain links TRBV19 with TRBJ1-5; a possible D gene is TRBD1 (5 bases). CDR1 and CDR2 from the germline V gene are LNHDA and SQIVND (reference sequence). The CDR3 is 16 residues long. Trimming took 3 bases from V and 3 from J, leaving 15 bases between them. The CDR3 spells CASSIRRGGDNQPQHF. The CDR3 bases are TGTGCCAGTAGTATCCGGCGCGGGGGAGACAATCAGCCCCAGCATTTT.

V is TRBV7-6 and J is TRBJ2-2; D unresolved. The CDR3 loop spans 15 amino acids. V was clipped by 3 bases and J by 7 bases, with 15 bases between them. Looked up from germline, CDR1 is SGHVS and CDR2 is FNYEAQ. The CDR3 loop reads CASSFQANWVGELFF. In DNA, the CDR3 is TGTGCCAGCAGCTTCCAGGCGAACTGGGTCGGGGAGCTGTTTTTT.

This chain joins TRBV28 and TRBJ1-3; 8 positions agree with TRBD1. Trimming cost V 1 base and J 4 bases; bases outside gene matches: 9. This CDR3 has 17 residues. From germline, CDR1 is MDHEN and CDR2 SYDVKM. The CDR3 here is CASSLSPGRGRGNTIYF. The CDR3 DNA follows: TGTGCCAGCAGTTTATCCCCGGGCAGGGGGCGAGGAAACACCATATATTTT.

The rearrangement uses TRBV11-1 and TRBJ2-7; a possible D gene is TRBD1 (6 bases). Germline V gives CDR1 SGHAT, CDR2 FQDESV (reference sequence). The CDR3 extends over 12 amino acids. V lost 5 bases and J 8 bases, leaving 13 bases between the germline ends. CDR3 bases: TGTGCCAGCAGCACCACAGGGATTCAGCAGTACTTC. The encoded protein is CASSTTGIQQYF.

The chain links TRBV11-2 to TRBJ2-1, with D perhaps TRBD2 (6 bases). The germline CDR1 and CDR2 sequences are SGHAT and FQNNGV. Trimming shortened V by 6 bases and J by 7 bases, and 10 bases separated the two germline ends. The CDR3 sequence is 12 residues long. CDR3 nucleotide sequence: TGTGCCAGCAGGACTAGTCGGAATGAGCAGTTCTTC. Amino acid sequence: CASRTSRNEQFF.